These T cell receptor beta chains were read from a single sample in a study of shared clonotypes between healthy human individuals. Clones were sequenced by immunoSEQ multiplex PCR, and TCRdb holds only the in-frame ones, with some missing. The table records hundreds of thousands of clones, 55% to 85% of them present only once. Material for sequencing was memory CD4+ T cells sorted from blood. These receptors came from a woman in her 30s in good health. The CDR3 runs from the conserved cysteine through the conserved F or W. The D gene is left open where the match is weak. Clone sizes are given selectively: once, few, many, or a class where the clone is expanded.

>TRBD1|TRBJ2-3|TRBV11-2|.
CASGSGQSTDTQYF
TGTGCCAGCGGGTCGGGACAGAGCACAGATACGCAGTATTTT
>TRBD2|TRBJ2-1|TRBV7-9|.
CASTRGGRSYNEQFF
TGTGCCAGCACCCGGGGGGGACGTTCCTACAATGAGCAGTTCTTC
>.|TRBJ1-2|TRBV5-6|.
CASLNLGGNVGYTF
TGTGCCAGCCTCAACCTAGGGGGAAACGTTGGCTACACCTTC
>.|TRBJ2-2|TRBV11-2|.
CASSHGGPGRSTGELFF
TGTGCCAGCAGCCATGGGGGGCCAGGGCGAAGCACCGGGGAGCTGTTTTTT
>.|TRBJ2-3|TRBV14|.
CASSPKAFAGDTQYF
TGTGCCAGCAGCCCGAAGGCCTTTGCGGGGGATACGCAGTATTTT
>TRBD2|TRBJ2-1|TRBV9|few
CASSVGTSRGDEQFF
TGTGCCAGCAGCGTTGGGACTAGCAGAGGGGATGAGCAGTTCTTC
>.|TRBJ2-7|TRBV27|.
CASSYDSSYEQYF
TGTGCCAGCAGTTACGACAGCTCCTACGAGCAGTACTTC
>TRBD1|TRBJ1-2|TRBV10-2|.
CASTPGTGYDYGYTF
TGCGCCAGCACCCCGGGGACAGGGTACGACTATGGCTACACCTTC
>.|TRBJ1-1|TRBV6-6|.
CASSYLTGANTEAFF
TGTGCCAGCAGTTACCTGACAGGAGCTAACACTGAAGCTTTCTTT
>.|TRBJ2-3|TRBV9|once
CASSVAGTPVSTDTQYF
TGTGCCAGCAGCGTAGCCGGAACTCCCGTAAGCACAGATACGCAGTATTTT
>TRBD1|TRBJ1-4|TRBV7-9|.
CASSFQGGSEKLFF
TGTGCCAGCAGCTTTCAGGGGGGGAGTGAAAAACTGTTTTTT
>TRBD2|TRBJ2-5|TRBV29-1|.
CSVASSGRAGETQYF
TGCAGCGTTGCGAGTAGCGGGAGGGCCGGGGAGACCCAGTACTTC
>.|TRBJ1-6|TRBV2|.
CASVLGSRNSPLHF
TGTGCCAGCGTTCTGGGGTCGCGAAATTCACCCCTCCACTTT
>TRBD2|TRBJ2-3|TRBV5-8|.
CASSRLAGATDTQYF
TGTGCCAGCAGCCGACTAGCGGGAGCCACAGATACGCAGTATTTT
>TRBD1|TRBJ2-1|TRBV11-3|few
CASSPRTQGNEQFF
TGTGCCAGCAGCCCACGCACACAGGGGAATGAGCAGTTCTTC
>.|TRBJ2-4|TRBV11-2|.
CASSSRLAKNIQYF
TGTGCCAGCAGCTCCCGGTTAGCCAAAAACATTCAGTACTTC
>TRBD2|TRBJ2-7|TRBV7-8|.
CASSLAASGSRTPYEQYF
TGTGCCAGCAGCTTAGCTGCTAGCGGGAGTCGGACACCCTACGAGCAGTACTTC
>.|TRBJ1-3|TRBV4-1|.
CASSLNRVILSGNTIYF
TGCGCCAGCAGCCTTAATAGGGTGATCCTCTCTGGAAACACCATATATTTT
>.|TRBJ1-2|TRBV29-1|.
CSVEGWGGGGYTF
TGCAGCGTTGAAGGTTGGGGGGGAGGTGGCTACACCTTC
>.|TRBJ1-1|TRBV6-7|.
CASSKKLNTEAFF
TGTGCCAGCAGTAAAAAGTTAAACACTGAAGCTTTCTTT
>TRBD1|TRBJ2-3|TRBV6-1|.
CASSDRQGAGTDTQYF
TGTGCCAGCAGTGATCGTCAGGGGGCCGGCACAGATACGCAGTATTTT
>TRBD1|TRBJ1-2|TRBV18|.
CASSPGDRNYGYTF
TGTGCCAGCTCACCAGGGGACAGGAACTATGGCTACACCTTC
>.|TRBJ1-1|TRBV10-1|.
CASSRTDLGTEAFF
TGCGCCAGCAGTAGGACAGATTTGGGAACTGAAGCTTTCTTT
>TRBD2|TRBJ2-2|TRBV5-4|.
CASSSGTSGRVTGELFF
TGTGCCAGCAGCTCGGGGACTAGCGGGAGGGTCACCGGGGAGCTGTTTTTT
>.|TRBJ1-5|TRBV28|.
CASRSPWAQHF
TGTGCCAGCAGGTCGCCATGGGCCCAGCATTTT
>TRBD1|TRBJ1-5|TRBV28|.
CASSEIYRGDPQPQHF
TGTGCCAGCAGCGAAATCTACAGGGGGGACCCCCAGCCCCAGCATTTT
>.|TRBJ2-2|TRBV7-8|.
CASSLGLLNGELFF
TGTGCCAGCAGCTTAGGCCTCCTTAACGGGGAGCTGTTTTTT
>.|TRBJ2-2|TRBV9|.
CASSVISGNTGELFF
TGTGCCAGCAGCGTAATCTCAGGGAACACCGGGGAGCTGTTTTTT
>TRBD1|TRBJ2-5|TRBV19|many
CASSIVGTGRETQYF
TGTGCCAGTAGTATTGTTGGGACAGGAAGAGAGACCCAGTACTTC
>.|TRBJ2-1|TRBV12-1|.
CASSARKGLAGGSEQFF
TGTGCCAGCAGCGCCAGGAAGGGACTAGCGGGAGGAAGTGAGCAGTTCTTC
>.|TRBJ1-2|TRBV5-6|.
CASSREGHTYGYTF
TGTGCCAGCAGCCGGGAGGGGCACACATATGGCTACACCTTC
>.|TRBJ2-2|TRBV6-6|.
CASSYGSDTGELFF
TGTGCCAGCAGTTACGGAAGCGACACCGGGGAGCTGTTTTTT
>TRBD1|TRBJ2-3|TRBV7-6|.
CASSPGQGEDTQYF
TGTGCCAGCAGCCCGGGACAGGGGGAGGATACGCAGTATTTT
>.|TRBJ2-2|TRBV7-6|once
CASSLAAHTGELFF
TGTGCCAGCAGCTTAGCGGCACACACCGGGGAGCTGTTTTTT
>TRBD1|TRBJ2-7|TRBV5-4|.
CASSWGQGNEQYF
TGTGCCAGCAGCTGGGGACAGGGTAACGAGCAGTACTTC
>.|TRBJ2-1|TRBV6-1|.
CASTGTRVGEQFF
TGTGCCAGCACAGGCACCAGGGTTGGTGAGCAGTTCTTC
>TRBD2|TRBJ2-3|TRBV7-9|.
CASSSGLVGDTQYF
TGTGCCAGCAGCTCCGGACTAGTGGGAGATACGCAGTATTTT
>TRBD2|TRBJ2-7|TRBV6-5|.
CASSYREGEEQYF
TGTGCCAGCAGTTACCGGGAGGGTGAGGAGCAGTACTTC
>TRBD1|TRBJ1-2|TRBV18|once
CASSPVEDRDYRYTF
TGTGCCAGCTCACCAGTGGAAGACAGGGACTATCGCTACACCTTC
>TRBD2|TRBJ2-7|TRBV10-3|.
CAISESTGTSGRRMNEQYF
TGTGCCATCAGTGAATCAACCGGGACTAGCGGGAGACGGATGAACGAGCAGTACTTC
>TRBD1|TRBJ1-2|TRBV18|.
CASSPDRGSNYGYTF
TGTGCCAGCTCACCGGACAGGGGATCTAACTATGGCTACACCTTC
>TRBD2|TRBJ2-1|TRBV2|.
CASSEQLAGANEQFF
TGTGCCAGCAGTGAACAACTAGCGGGAGCCAATGAGCAGTTCTTC
>TRBD1|TRBJ1-1|TRBV29-1|.
CSGKDRATEAFF
TGCAGCGGGAAGGACAGGGCCACTGAAGCTTTCTTT
>.|TRBJ2-2|TRBV2|.
CASSYPGATGELFF
TGTGCCAGCAGTTACCCAGGGGCCACCGGGGAGCTGTTTTTT
>TRBD1|TRBJ2-7|TRBV19|.
CASSTGQGKRGEQYF
TGTGCCAGTAGTACGGGACAGGGGAAAAGGGGCGAGCAGTACTTC